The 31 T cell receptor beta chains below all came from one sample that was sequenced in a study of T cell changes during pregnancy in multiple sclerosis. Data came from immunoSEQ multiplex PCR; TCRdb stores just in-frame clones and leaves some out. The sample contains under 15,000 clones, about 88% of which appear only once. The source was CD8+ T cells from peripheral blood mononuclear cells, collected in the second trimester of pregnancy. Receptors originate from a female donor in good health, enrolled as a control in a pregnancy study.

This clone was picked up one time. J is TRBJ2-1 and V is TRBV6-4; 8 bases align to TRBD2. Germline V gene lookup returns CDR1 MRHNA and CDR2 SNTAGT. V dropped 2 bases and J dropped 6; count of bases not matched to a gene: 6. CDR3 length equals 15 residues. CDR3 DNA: TGTGCCAGCAGTGACGTTGCGGGAGGAGGCAATGAGCAGTTCTTC. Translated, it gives CASSDVAGGGNEQFF.

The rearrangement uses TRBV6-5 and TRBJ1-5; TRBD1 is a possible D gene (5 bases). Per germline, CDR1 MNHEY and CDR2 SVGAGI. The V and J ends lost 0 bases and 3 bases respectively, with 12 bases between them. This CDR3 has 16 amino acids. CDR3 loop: CASSYSYAGPNQPQHF. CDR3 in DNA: TGTGCCAGCAGTTACTCATACGCGGGACCCAATCAGCCCCAGCATTTT.

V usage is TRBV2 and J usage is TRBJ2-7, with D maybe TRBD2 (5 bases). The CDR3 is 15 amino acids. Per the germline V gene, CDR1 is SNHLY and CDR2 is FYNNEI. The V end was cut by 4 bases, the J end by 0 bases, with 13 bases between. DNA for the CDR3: TGTGCCAGCAGTGCCAAGACGGGGAACTCCTACGAGCAGTACTTC. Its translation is CASSAKTGNSYEQYF.

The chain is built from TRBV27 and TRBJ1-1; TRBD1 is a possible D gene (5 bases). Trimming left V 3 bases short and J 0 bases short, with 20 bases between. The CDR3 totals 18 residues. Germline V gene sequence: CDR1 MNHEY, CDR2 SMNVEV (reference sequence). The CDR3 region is CASSFYRAGRGVNTEAFF. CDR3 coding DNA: TGTGCCAGCAGTTTCTACCGAGCAGGGCGGGGAGTGAACACTGAAGCTTTCTTT.

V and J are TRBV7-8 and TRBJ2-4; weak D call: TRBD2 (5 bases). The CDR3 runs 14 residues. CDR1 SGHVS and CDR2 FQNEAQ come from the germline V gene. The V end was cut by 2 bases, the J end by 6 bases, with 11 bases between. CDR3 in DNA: TGTGCCAGCAGCTTACGAGGGCCCGCAAACATTCAGTACTTC. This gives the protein CASSLRGPANIQYF.

The CDR3 here is CAWNPTGFTEAFF. The CDR3 DNA reads TGTGCCTGGAACCCTACAGGTTTCACTGAAGCTTTCTTT. The chain recombines TRBV30 with TRBJ1-1; a weak D match, TRBD1 (5 bases). The CDR3 is 13 amino acids. V was cut by 4 bases and J by 4 bases, with 13 bases left in between. The germline CDR1 and CDR2 sequences are GTSNPN and SVGIG (reference sequence).

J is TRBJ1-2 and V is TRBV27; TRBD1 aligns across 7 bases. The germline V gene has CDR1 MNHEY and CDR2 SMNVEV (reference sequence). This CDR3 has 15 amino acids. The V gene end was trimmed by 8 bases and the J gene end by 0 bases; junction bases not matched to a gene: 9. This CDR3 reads CASFPTGVANYGYTF. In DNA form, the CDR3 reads TGTGCCAGCTTCCCCACAGGGGTGGCTAACTATGGCTACACCTTC.

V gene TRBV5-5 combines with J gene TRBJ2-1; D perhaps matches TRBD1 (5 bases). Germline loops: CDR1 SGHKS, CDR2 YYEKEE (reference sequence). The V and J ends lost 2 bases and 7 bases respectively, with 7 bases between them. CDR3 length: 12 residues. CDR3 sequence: CASSFSGNEQFF. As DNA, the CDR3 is TGTGCCAGCAGCTTCTCAGGGAATGAGCAGTTCTTC.

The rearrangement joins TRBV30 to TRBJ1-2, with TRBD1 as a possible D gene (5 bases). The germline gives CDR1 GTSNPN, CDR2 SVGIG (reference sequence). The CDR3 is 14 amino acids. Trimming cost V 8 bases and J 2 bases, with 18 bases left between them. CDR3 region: CARLDTPTNYGYTF. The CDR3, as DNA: TGTGCCCGGTTGGACACTCCGACGAACTATGGCTACACCTTC.

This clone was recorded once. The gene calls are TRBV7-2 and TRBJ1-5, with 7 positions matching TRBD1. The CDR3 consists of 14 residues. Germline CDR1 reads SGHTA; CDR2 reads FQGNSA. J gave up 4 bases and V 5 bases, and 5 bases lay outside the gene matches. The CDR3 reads CASSPGTDNQPQHF. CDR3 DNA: TGTGCCAGCAGCCCCGGGACAGATAATCAGCCCCAGCATTTT.

As DNA, the CDR3 is TGTGCCAGCATTAGGGCGGGCCCCTACAATGAGCAGTTCTTC. Its protein product is CASIRAGPYNEQFF. The chain joins TRBV27 to TRBJ2-1; a weak D match, TRBD2 (5 bases). Germline V gene data show CDR1 as MNHEY and CDR2 as SMNVEV (reference sequence). Trimming left V 7 bases short and J 2 bases short, with 12 bases between. The CDR3 extends over 14 amino acids.

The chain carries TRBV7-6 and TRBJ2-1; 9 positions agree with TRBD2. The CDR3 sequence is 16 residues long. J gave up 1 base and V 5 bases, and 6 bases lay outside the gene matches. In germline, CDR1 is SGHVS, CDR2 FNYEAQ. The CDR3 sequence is CASSPGLAGSYNEQFF. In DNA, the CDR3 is TGTGCCAGCAGCCCGGGCCTAGCGGGGTCCTACAATGAGCAGTTCTTC.

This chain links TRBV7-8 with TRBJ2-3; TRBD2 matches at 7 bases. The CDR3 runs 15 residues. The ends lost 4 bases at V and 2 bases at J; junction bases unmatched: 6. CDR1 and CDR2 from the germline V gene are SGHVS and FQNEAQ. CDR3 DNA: TGTGCCAGCAGCTCCGGGACTACCAACACAGATACGCAGTATTTT. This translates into CASSSGTTNTDTQYF. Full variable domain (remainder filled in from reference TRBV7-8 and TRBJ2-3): GAGVSQSPRYKVAKRGQDVALRCDPISGHVSLFWYQQALGQGPEFLTYFQNEAQLDKSGLPSDRFFAERPEGSVSTLKIQRTQQEDSAVYLCASSSGTTNTDTQYFGPGTRLTVL.

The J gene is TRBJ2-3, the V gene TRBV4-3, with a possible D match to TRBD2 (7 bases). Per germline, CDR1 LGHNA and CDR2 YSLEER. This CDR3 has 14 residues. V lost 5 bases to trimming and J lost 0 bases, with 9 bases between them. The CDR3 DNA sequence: TGCGCCAGCAGCGAGGGGGGGAGCACAGATACGCAGTATTTT. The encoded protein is CASSEGGSTDTQYF.

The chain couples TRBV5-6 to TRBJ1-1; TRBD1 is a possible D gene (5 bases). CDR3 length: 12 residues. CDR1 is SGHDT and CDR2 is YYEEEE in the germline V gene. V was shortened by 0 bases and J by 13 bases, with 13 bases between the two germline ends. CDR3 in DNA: TGTGCCAGCAGCTTGGGGGCGGGGGTCGGTTTCTTT. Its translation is CASSLGAGVGFF.

The CDR3: CAVTLGVGYTF. CDR3 DNA sequence: TGTGCCGTCACCTTAGGAGTAGGCTACACCTTC. This chain links TRBV7-2 with TRBJ1-2; D is unclear. The CDR3 extends over 11 amino acids. Trimming took off 11 bases at V and 8 bases at J, with 15 bases between the two ends. Germline V lookup: CDR1 SGHTA, CDR2 FQGNSA.

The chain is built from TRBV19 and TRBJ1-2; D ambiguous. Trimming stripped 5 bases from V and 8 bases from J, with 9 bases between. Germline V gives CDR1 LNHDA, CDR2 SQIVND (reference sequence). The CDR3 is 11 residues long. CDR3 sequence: CASSLLEGYTF. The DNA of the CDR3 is TGTGCCAGTAGTCTTTTGGAGGGCTACACCTTC.

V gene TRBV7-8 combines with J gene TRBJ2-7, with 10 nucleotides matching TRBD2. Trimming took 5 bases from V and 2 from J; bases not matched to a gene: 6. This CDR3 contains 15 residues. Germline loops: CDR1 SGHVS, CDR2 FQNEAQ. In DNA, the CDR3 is TGTGCCAGCAGCCCCCTACTAGCGGGGCCCTACGAGCAGTACTTC. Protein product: CASSPLLAGPYEQYF.

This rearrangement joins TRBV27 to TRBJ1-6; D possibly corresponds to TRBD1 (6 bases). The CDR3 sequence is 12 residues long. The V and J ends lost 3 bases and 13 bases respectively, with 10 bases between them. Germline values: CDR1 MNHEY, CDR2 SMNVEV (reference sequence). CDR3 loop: CASSLGGQPLHF. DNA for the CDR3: TGTGCCAGCAGTTTGGGGGGGCAGCCCCTCCACTTT.

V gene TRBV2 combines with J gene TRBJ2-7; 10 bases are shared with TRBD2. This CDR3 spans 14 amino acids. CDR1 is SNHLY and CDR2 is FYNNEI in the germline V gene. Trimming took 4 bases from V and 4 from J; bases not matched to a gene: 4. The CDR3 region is CASSALAGVYEQYF. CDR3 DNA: TGTGCCAGCAGTGCTCTAGCGGGGGTTTACGAGCAGTACTTC.

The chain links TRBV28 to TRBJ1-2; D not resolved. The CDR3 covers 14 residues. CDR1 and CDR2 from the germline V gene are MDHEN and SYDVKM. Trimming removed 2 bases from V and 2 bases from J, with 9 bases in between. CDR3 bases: TGTGCCAGCAGTTTACCAGGCCCCAACTATGGCTACACCTTC. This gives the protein CASSLPGPNYGYTF.

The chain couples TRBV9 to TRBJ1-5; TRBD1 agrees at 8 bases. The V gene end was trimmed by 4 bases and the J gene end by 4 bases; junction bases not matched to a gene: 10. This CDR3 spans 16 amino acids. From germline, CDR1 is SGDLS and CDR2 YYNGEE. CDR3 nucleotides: TGTGCCAGCAGCCCCTCGGACAGGGCCCTTAATCAGCCCCAGCATTTT. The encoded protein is CASSPSDRALNQPQHF.

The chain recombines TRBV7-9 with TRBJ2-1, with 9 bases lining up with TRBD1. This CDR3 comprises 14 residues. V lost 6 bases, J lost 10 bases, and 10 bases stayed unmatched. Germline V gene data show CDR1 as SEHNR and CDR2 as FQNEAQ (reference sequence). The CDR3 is CASSTTGGEIEQFF. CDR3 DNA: TGTGCCAGCAGTACCACAGGGGGCGAGATCGAGCAGTTCTTC.

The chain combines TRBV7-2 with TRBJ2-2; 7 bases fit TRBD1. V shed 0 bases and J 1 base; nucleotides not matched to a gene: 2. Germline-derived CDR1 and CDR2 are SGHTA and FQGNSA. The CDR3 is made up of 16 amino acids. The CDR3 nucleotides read TGTGCCAGCAGCTTAGCGGACAGGATGAACACCGGGGAGCTGTTTTTT. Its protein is CASSLADRMNTGELFF.

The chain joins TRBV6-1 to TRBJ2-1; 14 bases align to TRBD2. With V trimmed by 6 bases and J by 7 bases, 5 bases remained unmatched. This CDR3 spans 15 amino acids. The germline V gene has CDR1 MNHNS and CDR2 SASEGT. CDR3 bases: TGTGCCAGCAGGACTAGCGGGGGGGTGGGGAATGAGCAGTTCTTC. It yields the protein CASRTSGGVGNEQFF.

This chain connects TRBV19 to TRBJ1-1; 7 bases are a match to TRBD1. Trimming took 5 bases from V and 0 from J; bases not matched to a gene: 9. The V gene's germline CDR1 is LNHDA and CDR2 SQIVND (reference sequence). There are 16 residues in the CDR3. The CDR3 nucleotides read TGTGCCAGTAGTGAGGGGACCAGGGGGTTGAACACTGAAGCTTTCTTT. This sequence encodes CASSEGTRGLNTEAFF. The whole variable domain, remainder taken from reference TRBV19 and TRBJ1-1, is DGGITQSPKYLFRKEGQNVTLSCEQNLNHDAMYWYRQDPGQGLRLIYYSQIVNDFQKGDIAEGYSVSREKKESFPLTVTSAQKNPTAFYLCASSEGTRGLNTEAFFGQGTRLTVV.

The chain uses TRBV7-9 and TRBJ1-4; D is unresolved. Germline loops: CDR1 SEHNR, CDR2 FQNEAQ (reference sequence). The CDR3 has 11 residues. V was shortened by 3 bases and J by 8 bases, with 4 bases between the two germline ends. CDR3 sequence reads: CASSFSEKLFF. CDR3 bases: TGTGCCAGCAGCTTCTCGGAAAAACTGTTTTTT.

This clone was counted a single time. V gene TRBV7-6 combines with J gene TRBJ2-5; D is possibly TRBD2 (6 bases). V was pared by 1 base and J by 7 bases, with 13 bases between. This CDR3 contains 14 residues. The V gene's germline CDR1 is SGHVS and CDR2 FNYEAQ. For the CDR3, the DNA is TGTGCCAGCAGCTTAGTCCTGGAGGGATCGACCCAGTACTTC. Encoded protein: CASSLVLEGSTQYF.

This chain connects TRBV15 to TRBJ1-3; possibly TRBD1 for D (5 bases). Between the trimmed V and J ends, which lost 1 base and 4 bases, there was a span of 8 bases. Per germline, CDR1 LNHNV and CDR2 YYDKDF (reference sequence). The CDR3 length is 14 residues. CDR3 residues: CATSRAGFGNTIYF. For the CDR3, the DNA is TGTGCCACCAGCAGAGCAGGGTTCGGAAACACCATATATTTT.

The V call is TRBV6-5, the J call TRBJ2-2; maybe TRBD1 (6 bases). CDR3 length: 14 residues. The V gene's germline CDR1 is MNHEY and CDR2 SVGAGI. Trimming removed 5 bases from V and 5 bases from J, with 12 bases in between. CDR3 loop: CASSPPRGTGELFF. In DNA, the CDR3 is TGTGCCAGCAGTCCACCGAGGGGGACCGGGGAGCTGTTTTTT.

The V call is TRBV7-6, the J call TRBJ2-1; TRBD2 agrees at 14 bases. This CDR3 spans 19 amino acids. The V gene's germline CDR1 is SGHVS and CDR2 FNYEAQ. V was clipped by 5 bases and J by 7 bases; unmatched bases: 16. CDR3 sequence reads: CASSLGTSGRIIRRNEQFF. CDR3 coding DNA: TGTGCCAGCAGCCTCGGGACTAGCGGGAGAATTATTCGAAGGAATGAGCAGTTCTTC.